This TCR beta chain was sequenced for a study of T cells in Graves' hyperthyroidism and ophthalmopathy. Regions amplified from RNA transcripts were the TCR beta CDR3 regions. When the TCR CDR3 underwent first-round RT-PCR, the HTBI primer set was used. One entry per CDR3 protein, called by TCRdb with MiXCR from the multiplex PCR reads. The repertoire holds around 300,000 distinct CDR3 sequences, about an eighth seen once, with approximately 8.6% in the top ten. Participants, patients aged 18 to 65, had newly diagnosed hyperthyroidism with a duration under 2 months. Diagnostic assessment was based on clinical symptoms, serum thyroxine and TRAb, thyroid ultrasound and orbital computed tomography. Preceding any ophthalmopathy symptoms, the blood sample dates from first hyperthyroidism diagnosis. CDR3 size: 16 residues. From germline, CDR1 is ENHRY and CDR2 SYGVKD. Trimming removed 3 bases from V and 5 bases from J; junction bases left unmatched: 5.

Study results and limitations: Most clonotypes that expanded in the thyroid above 0.001 also showed up in blood.

The table lists this clonotype with many counts. Its specificity is unknown. This TCR was sampled from a woman under 40 with Graves' hyperthyroidism that later progressed to Graves' ophthalmopathy. The V gene is TRBV10-3, the J gene TRBJ2-5; 14 positions agree with TRBD2. Input material: blood. CDR3 coding DNA: TGTGCCATCAGTGACCAGGGACTAGCGGGAGTTGAGACCCAGTACTTC. This sequence encodes CAISDQGLAGVETQYF.